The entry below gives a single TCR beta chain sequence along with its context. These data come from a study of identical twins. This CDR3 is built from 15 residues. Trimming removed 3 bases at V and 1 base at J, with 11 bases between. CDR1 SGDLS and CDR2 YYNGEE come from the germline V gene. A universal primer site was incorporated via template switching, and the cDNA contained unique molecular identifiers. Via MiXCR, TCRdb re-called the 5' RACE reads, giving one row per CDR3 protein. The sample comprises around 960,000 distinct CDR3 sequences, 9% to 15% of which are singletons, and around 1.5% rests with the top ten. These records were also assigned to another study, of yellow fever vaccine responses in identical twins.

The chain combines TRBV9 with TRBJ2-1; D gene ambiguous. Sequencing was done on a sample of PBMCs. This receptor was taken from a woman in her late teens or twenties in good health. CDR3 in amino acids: CASSAGIQSYNEQFF. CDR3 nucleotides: TGTGCCAGCAGCGCGGGCATCCAATCCTACAATGAGCAGTTCTTC.